This T cell receptor (beta chain) is from a study of identical twins. Overall study results and limits: Partly confounded zero-insertion analyses could result from invariant MAIT and iNKT cells. Without tracking the same donors, conclusions rested on cross-sectional statistical analysis.

This clonotype appeared many times. Its specificity is not known. J lost 0 bases, V lost 5 bases, and 5 bases had no gene match. This CDR3 region has 15 residues. Germline CDR1 reads MNHNS; CDR2 reads SASEGT. From the 5' RACE reads, TCRdb called clonotypes with MiXCR, one entry per CDR3 protein. The repertoire consists of a few hundred thousand distinct CDR3 sequences, with nearly 9.5% occurring once and the leading ten covering about 7.1%. These data also formed part of another study, on yellow fever vaccine responses in identical twins.

The rearrangement joins TRBV6-1 to TRBJ2-7, with 9 bases that match TRBD1. This TCR was sampled from a woman between 18 and 29 years old in good health. Sequencing was performed on CD8+ T cells sorted from blood. The CDR3 spells CASSPLTGGSYEQYF. The CDR3 coding sequence is TGTGCCAGCAGTCCCTTGACAGGGGGCTCCTACGAGCAGTACTTC.